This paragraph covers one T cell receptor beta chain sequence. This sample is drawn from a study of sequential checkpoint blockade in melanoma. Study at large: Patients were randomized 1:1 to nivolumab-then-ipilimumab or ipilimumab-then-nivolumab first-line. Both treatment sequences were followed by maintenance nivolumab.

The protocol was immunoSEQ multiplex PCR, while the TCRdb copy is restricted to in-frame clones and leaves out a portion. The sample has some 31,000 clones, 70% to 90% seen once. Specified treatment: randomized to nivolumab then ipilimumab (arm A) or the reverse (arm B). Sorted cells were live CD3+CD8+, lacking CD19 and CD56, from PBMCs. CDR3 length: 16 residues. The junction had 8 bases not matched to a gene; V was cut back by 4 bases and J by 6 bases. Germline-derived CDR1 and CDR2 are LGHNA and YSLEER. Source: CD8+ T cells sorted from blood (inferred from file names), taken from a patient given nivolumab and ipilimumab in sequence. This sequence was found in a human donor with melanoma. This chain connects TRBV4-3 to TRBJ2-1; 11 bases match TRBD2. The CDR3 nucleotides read TGCGCCAGCAGCCGAGTAGCGGGGGGGCCTTTCAATGAGCAGTTCTTC. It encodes CASSRVAGGPFNEQFF.